The rows below give T cell receptor beta chains drawn from one sample of a study of CD8+CD57+ T cells in acquired aplastic anemia. TCRdb processed the reads anew with MiXCR; each CDR3 protein has one entry. This repertoire shows 170,000 or so distinct CDR3 sequences, less than 65% found once; its top ten account for about 39%. Sequencing used sorted CD4+, CD8+, or CD8+CD57+ T cells (not recorded which) from PBMCs. All receptors derive from a human donor with aplastic anemia. Both conserved end residues are part of each CDR3. The order of the fields is clone size, J gene, CDR3 length, D gene, V gene, CDR3 protein, CDR3 DNA. The D gene is left open where the match is weak. The size field is filled for only some rows; it gives once, few, many or a size class.

-,TRBJ1-2,11,-,TRBV30,CASSSGFGYTF,TGTGCCTCCTCCAGCGGCTTTGGCTACACCTTC
-,TRBJ2-1,16,-,TRBV7-8,CASSLEGMVRGNEQFF,TGTGCCAGCAGCTTAGAGGGGATGGTTCGGGGAAATGAGCAGTTCTTC
-,TRBJ2-7,12,-,TRBV20-1,CSAILQGREQYF,TGCAGTGCTATTCTGCAGGGGCGAGAGCAGTACTTC
few,TRBJ2-1,16,-,TRBV15,CATSREAAGAFDEQFF,TGTGCCACCAGCAGAGAAGCAGCGGGCGCCTTCGATGAGCAGTTCTTC
once,TRBJ2-7,15,TRBD1,TRBV5-1,CASSLEQGASYEQYF,TGCGCCAGCAGCTTGGAGCAGGGGGCTAGCTACGAGCAGTACTTC
many,TRBJ1-1,14,TRBD1,TRBV2,CASSWTGFTPRAFF,TGTGCCAGCAGTTGGACAGGTTTCACCCCCAGAGCTTTCTTT
few,TRBJ2-7,15,TRBD2,TRBV9,CASSATSGSSYEQYF,TGTGCCAGCAGCGCGACTAGCGGCAGCTCCTACGAGCAGTACTTC
-,TRBJ1-1,13,-,TRBV2,CASTEIVDTEAFF,TGTGCCAGCACTGAAATAGTCGACACTGAAGCTTTCTTT
many,TRBJ1-6,16,TRBD1,TRBV6-1,CASIGNRGWGNSPLHF,TGTGCCAGCATTGGGAACAGGGGTTGGGGTAATTCACCCCTCCACTTT
-,TRBJ2-1,17,-,TRBV6-5,CASSQDPGGDKYNEQFF,TGTGCCAGCAGCCAAGATCCCGGGGGCGATAAGTACAATGAGCAGTTCTTC
-,TRBJ1-2,14,-,TRBV5-1,CASSLGTAGYGYTF,TGCGCCAGCAGCCTCGGGACGGCGGGATATGGCTACACCTTC
-,TRBJ1-1,13,-,TRBV19,CASSIAGFTEAFF,TGTGCCAGTAGTATAGCAGGGTTCACTGAAGCTTTCTTT
-,TRBJ2-7,16,-,TRBV7-3,CASSLASGPLLLEQYF,TGTGCCAGCAGCTTAGCCTCGGGGCCCTTGCTGCTCGAGCAGTACTTC
-,TRBJ2-1,14,TRBD2,TRBV20-1,CSASLAGGGNEQFF,TGCAGTGCTAGTCTTGCGGGAGGGGGTAATGAGCAGTTCTTC
-,TRBJ2-5,13,TRBD1,TRBV19,CASRPGQQETQYF,TGTGCCAGTAGACCGGGACAGCAAGAGACCCAGTACTTC
many,TRBJ1-2,15,-,TRBV6-4,CASSVRAGDNYGYTF,TGTGCCAGCAGTGTACGGGCAGGGGACAACTATGGCTACACCTTC
-,TRBJ2-5,16,-,TRBV7-7,CASSFRQGRLQETQYF,TGTGCCAGCAGCTTTCGGCAGGGAAGGCTCCAAGAGACCCAGTACTTC
many,TRBJ2-7,13,-,TRBV5-1,CASSLEGSYEQYF,TGCGCCAGCAGTCTAGAGGGATCCTACGAGCAGTACTTC
-,TRBJ2-3,17,-,TRBV18,CASSSINPGRPGDTQYF,TGTGCCAGCTCATCTATTAACCCGGGACGCCCGGGGGATACGCAGTATTTT
-,TRBJ1-3,17,-,TRBV7-2,CASSLAHPGGGGNTIYF,TGTGCCAGCAGCTTAGCCCATCCCGGGGGCGGCGGAAACACCATATATTTT
-,TRBJ2-3,15,TRBD1,TRBV10-3,CAISEGQGRTDTQYF,TGTGCCATCAGTGAGGGACAGGGGCGCACAGATACGCAGTATTTT